Listed below are T cell receptor beta chains from one sample, sequenced in a study of T cells in Graves' hyperthyroidism and ophthalmopathy. One entry per CDR3 protein, called by TCRdb with MiXCR from the multiplex PCR reads. The repertoire has roughly 500,000 distinct CDR3 sequences, roughly 14% of them found once; the top ten carry almost 6%. What was sequenced was blood. All receptors come from a woman aged 30 to 39 with Graves' hyperthyroidism that later progressed to Graves' ophthalmopathy. CDR3s include the opening cysteine and the closing phenylalanine or tryptophan. A D gene is named only where the DNA matches it firmly. Size tells how often a clone was seen (once, few, many) or the class of an expanded clone, and some rows leave it out.

d_gene,j_gene,v_gene,abundance,CDR3aa,CDR3nt
-,TRBJ1-5,TRBV7-8,few,CASSLGTLNQPQHF,TGTGCCAGCAGCCTTGGGACACTCAATCAGCCCCAGCATTTT
TRBD2,TRBJ2-1,TRBV2,many,CASSILAGGWNEQFF,TGTGCCAGCAGTATTCTAGCGGGAGGGTGGAATGAGCAGTTCTTC
-,TRBJ1-4,TRBV19,-,CASLPSDGTYNEKLFF,TGTGCCAGCTTACCTTCGGACGGGACGTACAATGAAAAACTGTTTTTT
-,TRBJ2-7,TRBV28,few,CATDSTVTYEQYF,TGTGCCACCGACTCTACGGTTACCTACGAGCAGTACTTC
-,TRBJ2-1,TRBV20-1,many,CSASVGGKGYNEQFF,TGCAGTGCTAGTGTCGGAGGGAAGGGTTACAATGAGCAGTTCTTC
TRBD2,TRBJ2-7,TRBV5-6,few,CASSSSVLAGLSYEQYF,TGTGCCAGCAGCTCGTCCGTACTAGCGGGCCTTTCCTACGAGCAGTACTTC
-,TRBJ2-5,TRBV7-2,few,CASSLGGVTEETQYF,TGTGCCAGCAGCCTCGGCGGGGTTACCGAAGAGACCCAGTACTTC
-,TRBJ2-3,TRBV2,many,CASSWLVDTQYF,TGTGCCAGCAGTTGGCTAGTAGATACGCAGTATTTT
-,TRBJ1-4,TRBV3-1,-,CASSQGDEKLFF,TGTGCCAGCAGCCAAGGGGATGAAAAACTGTTTTTT
-,TRBJ2-3,TRBV24-1,many,CATSDSSVTTDTQYF,TGTGCCACCAGTGATTCTAGCGTGACCACAGATACGCAGTATTTT
-,TRBJ2-5,TRBV6-5,many,CASSYFGHGSGETQYF,TGTGCCAGCAGTTACTTTGGACACGGGAGCGGGGAGACCCAGTACTTC
-,TRBJ2-5,TRBV7-9,-,CASSLIKETQYF,TGTGCCAGCAGCTTAATCAAAGAGACCCAGTACTTC
-,TRBJ1-1,TRBV20-1,few,CSARERGRTEAFF,TGCAGTGCTAGAGAGAGGGGGAGAACTGAAGCTTTCTTT
TRBD1,TRBJ2-3,TRBV6-2/TRBV6-3,-,CASTLDRASTDTQYF,TGTGCCAGCACCCTCGACAGGGCCAGCACAGATACGCAGTATTTT
-,TRBJ1-3,TRBV12-3/TRBV12-4,-,CASSLGRKGNTIYF,TGTGCCAGCAGTCTTGGGCGTAAGGGAAACACCATATATTTT
-,TRBJ1-3,TRBV19,-,CASTGAFSGNTIYF,TGTGCCAGTACCGGGGCATTCTCTGGAAACACCATATATTTT
-,TRBJ2-7,TRBV20-1,-,CSARDRLAYEHYF,TGCAGTGCTAGAGATCGCCTAGCCTACGAGCACTACTTC
TRBD1,TRBJ2-1,TRBV3-1,many,CASSSGGPHNEQFF,TGTGCCAGCAGCTCAGGGGGTCCTCACAATGAGCAGTTCTTC
-,TRBJ2-7,TRBV18,many,CASTTDQGPYEQYF,TGTGCCAGCACCACAGATCAGGGACCCTACGAGCAGTACTTC
TRBD2,TRBJ2-1,TRBV19,few,CASSTRAGAMDEQFF,TGTGCCAGTAGTACCCGAGCGGGAGCGATGGATGAGCAGTTCTTC
-,TRBJ2-3,TRBV7-3,many,CASSFDRSGDTQYF,TGTGCCAGCAGCTTCGACAGGTCCGGAGATACGCAGTATTTT
-,TRBJ1-5,TRBV6-2/TRBV6-3,many,CASSYTRDQPQHF,TGTGCCAGCAGTTATACGAGGGACCAGCCCCAGCATTTT
-,TRBJ2-7,TRBV27,many,CASRRGPFYEQYF,TGTGCCAGTAGGCGGGGGCCGTTCTACGAGCAGTACTTC
-,TRBJ2-5,TRBV12-5,many,CASMGIETQYF,TGTGCTAGTATGGGAATTGAGACCCAGTACTTC
-,TRBJ1-4,TRBV6-1,many,CASSETGTFEKLFF,TGTGCCAGCAGTGAAACTGGGACGTTCGAAAAACTGTTTTTT
-,TRBJ1-2,TRBV12-3/TRBV12-4,many,CASTEGFETYGYTF,TGTGCCAGCACCGAGGGTTTCGAGACGTACGGCTACACCTTC
-,TRBJ2-1,TRBV27,many,CASSLSQGEQFF,TGTGCCAGCAGTTTATCCCAGGGTGAGCAGTTCTTC
-,TRBJ1-4,TRBV29-1,many,CSVEDPPGDEKLFF,TGCAGCGTTGAAGATCCTCCAGGGGATGAAAAACTGTTTTTT
-,TRBJ2-3,TRBV9,many,CASSVATGPTDTQYF,TGTGCCAGCAGCGTAGCTACAGGACCAACAGATACGCAGTATTTT
-,TRBJ1-1,TRBV11-2,many,CASSSDKNTEAFF,TGTGCCAGCAGCTCGGACAAGAACACTGAAGCTTTCTTT
-,TRBJ2-5,TRBV7-3,-,CASSFMAGSRETQYF,TGTGCCAGCAGCTTTATGGCAGGCTCCCGGGAGACCCAGTACTTC
-,TRBJ2-7,TRBV7-9,many,CASSRVTGERGDEQYF,TGTGCCAGCAGCCGGGTAACAGGTGAAAGGGGGGACGAGCAGTACTTC
-,TRBJ2-3,TRBV19,few,CATAPGYSTDTQYF,TGTGCCACCGCCCCGGGGTATAGCACAGATACGCAGTATTTT
TRBD1,TRBJ2-6,TRBV7-3,-,CASSLDRVDSGANVLTF,TGTGCCAGCAGCTTAGACAGGGTTGACTCTGGGGCCAACGTCCTGACTTTC
-,TRBJ2-7,TRBV9,few,CASSVELWNEQYF,TGTGCCAGCAGCGTAGAGCTATGGAACGAGCAGTACTTC
-,TRBJ1-2,TRBV27,many,CASSGEGGNYGYTF,TGTGCCAGCAGTGGAGAGGGAGGGAACTATGGCTACACCTTC
-,TRBJ2-5,TRBV14,-,CASSQTGKETQYF,TGTGCCAGCAGCCAGACAGGAAAAGAGACCCAGTACTTC
-,TRBJ2-2,TRBV20-1,many,CSARKGLDLPGELFF,TGCAGTGCTAGGAAAGGGCTCGACTTACCCGGGGAGCTGTTTTTT
-,TRBJ2-6,TRBV6-1,few,CASSPIRGLSGANVLTF,TGTGCCAGCAGTCCCATAAGGGGCCTGTCTGGGGCCAACGTCCTGACTTTC
-,TRBJ2-7,TRBV6-5,many,CASSYSGRSEQYF,TGTGCCAGCAGTTACTCGGGGAGAAGCGAGCAGTACTTC
-,TRBJ2-3,TRBV20-1,many,CSASQLRRFTDTQYF,TGCAGTGCTAGTCAACTCCGCCGGTTCACAGATACGCAGTATTTT
TRBD2,TRBJ2-7,TRBV15,few,CATSRSGGGPGDEQYF,TGTGCCACCAGCAGATCGGGGGGAGGGCCGGGGGACGAGCAGTACTTC
TRBD2,TRBJ2-7,TRBV28,-,CASRSGGKSSYEQYF,TGTGCCAGCAGATCCGGGGGGAAAAGCTCCTACGAGCAGTACTTC
-,TRBJ2-2,TRBV6-1,few,CAALATTGELFF,TGTGCCGCCCTCGCGACCACCGGGGAGCTGTTTTTT
TRBD2,TRBJ2-2,TRBV5-4,few,CASSFTGGLLGELFF,TGTGCCAGCAGCTTTACGGGAGGGCTGCTAGGGGAGCTGTTTTTT
-,TRBJ1-3,TRBV5-1,few,CASSLEAANTIYF,TGCGCCAGCAGCTTGGAGGCTGCGAACACCATATATTTT
-,TRBJ1-1,TRBV11-1,many,CASSLGPTMNTEAFF,TGTGCCAGCAGCTTAGGGCCGACCATGAACACTGAAGCTTTCTTT
TRBD1,TRBJ1-2,TRBV29-1,-,CSVHGSRTGKGYTF,TGCAGCGTCCATGGCTCCAGGACAGGGAAAGGCTACACCTTC
-,TRBJ1-5,TRBV10-3,many,CAISESDLNQPQHF,TGTGCCATCAGTGAGTCGGATCTCAATCAGCCCCAGCATTTT